The 6 T cell receptor beta chains below all came from one sample that was sequenced in a study of blood T cell repertoires in COVID-19. Method: immunoSEQ multiplex PCR; TCRdb's copy keeps in-frame clones and lacks some. The data show 250,000 to 350,000 clones, with 89% seen just once and roughly an eighth held by the top ten. Sequenced input: peripheral blood. The receptors were gathered from a woman aged 55-70 years with acute or convalescent COVID-19.

The rearrangement joins TRBV5-3 to TRBJ1-5; D uncertain. TRBV5-3 is placed among ORFs of uncertain function. This CDR3 has 14 amino acids. Trimming removed 1 base from V and 6 bases from J, with 11 bases in between. CDR3 sequence: CARSLPNRVQPQHF. The CDR3 bases are TGTGCCAGAAGCTTGCCTAACCGGGTTCAGCCCCAGCATTTT.

The genes are TRBV9 and TRBJ1-1; D is ambiguous. Germline CDR1 reads SGDLS; CDR2 reads YYNGEE. The CDR3 extends over 16 amino acids. The germline V and J ends were trimmed by 0 bases and 2 bases, with 14 bases remaining between them. This CDR3 reads CASSVGPSLGNTEAFF. CDR3 coding DNA: TGTGCCAGCAGCGTAGGTCCTTCCCTAGGAAACACTGAAGCTTTCTTT.

The rearrangement links TRBV11-2 to TRBJ2-6, with D hard to call. The germline gives CDR1 SGHAT, CDR2 FQNNGV. The CDR3 is made up of 14 amino acids. V was shortened by 5 bases and J by 4 bases, with 9 bases between the two germline ends. The CDR3 is CASSLPEGANVLTF. DNA for the CDR3: TGTGCCAGCAGCCTACCTGAGGGGGCCAACGTCCTGACTTTC. The full variable domain, rest sourced from reference TRBV11-2 and TRBJ2-6, is EAGVAQSPRYKIIEKRQSVAFWCNPISGHATLYWYQQILGQGPKLLIQFQNNGVVDDSQLPKDRFSAERLKGVDSTLKIQPAKLEDSAVYLCASSLPEGANVLTFGAGSRLTVL.

V and J are TRBV28 and TRBJ2-2, with a weak D call TRBD2 (5 bases). Germline CDR1 reads MDHEN; CDR2 reads SYDVKM. Trimming removed 8 bases at V and 0 bases at J, with 7 bases between. The CDR3 totals 13 residues. CDR3 sequence: CASPDSNTGELFF. Here the CDR3 DNA reads TGTGCCAGCCCGGACTCGAACACCGGGGAGCTGTTTTTT.

This chain uses TRBV5-8 with TRBJ2-7; D is perhaps TRBD1 (6 bases). The germline V gene encodes CDR1 SGHTS and CDR2 YDEGEE. V was clipped by 2 bases and J by 3 bases, with 15 bases between them. The CDR3 totals 15 residues. The DNA for the CDR3 is TGTGCCAGCAGCTTTCTCCGGACAGCTTTCTACGAGCAGTACTTC. It codes for CASSFLRTAFYEQYF.

The chain is built from TRBV6-4 and TRBJ2-1, with 10 bases lining up with TRBD2. This CDR3 has 17 residues. V was pared by 0 bases and J by 6 bases, with 8 bases of the junction left unmatched. CDR1 is MRHNA, CDR2 SNTAGT, per germline. CDR3 DNA sequence: TGTGCCAGCAGTGACTCCCGAGCGGGAGGGCTCATCAATGAGCAGTTCTTC. Translating it yields CASSDSRAGGLINEQFF.